One T cell receptor beta chain is described in this entry. The study ran its PCR with 60 Vbeta and 13 Jbeta primers. TCRdb keeps only in-frame clones here, not all; method: immunoSEQ multiplex PCR. The sample yields over 150,000 clones, over 80% seen once. These data are taken from a study of cytomegalovirus exposure and HLA in healthy donors. The sequenced sample consisted of PBMCs. This TCR was sampled from a male donor in good health and CMV-seronegative.

CDR3 in DNA: TGTGCCAGCAGTTACCCACAGGGGGGCTATGGCTACACCTTC. Protein sequence: CASSYPQGGYGYTF. This sequence joins TRBV6-6 and TRBJ1-2; 8 bases align to TRBD1. The CDR3 runs to 14 residues. Trimming removed 2 bases from V and 4 bases from J; junction bases left unmatched: 3. Looked up from germline, CDR1 is MNHNY and CDR2 is SVGAGI (reference sequence).